The rows below give T cell receptor beta chains drawn from one sample of a study of blood T cell repertoires in COVID-19. Generated by immunoSEQ multiplex PCR, the TCRdb table keeps only in-frame clones and is missing some. The top ten hold around 38% of the sample, which has fewer than 40,000 clones, about 82% seen once. The sample taken for sequencing was peripheral blood. The receptors originated from an elderly man with active or convalescent COVID-19. CDR3s include the opening cysteine and the closing phenylalanine or tryptophan. A D gene is named only where the DNA matches it firmly. Clone size appears in some rows only: once, few, many, or a class for an expanded clone.

-	TRBV29-1	TRBJ1-1	-	TGCAGCGGCAGTCGGAACACTGAAGCTTTCTTT	CSGSRNTEAFF
-	TRBV7-3	TRBJ2-7	-	TGTGCCAGCAGCTTAGGCACAGGTCCAAGCGAGCAGTACTTC	CASSLGTGPSEQYF
-	TRBV18	TRBJ2-3	few	TGTGCCAGCTCACCCGGTATTACGAGCGGAAGAGATACGCAGTATTTT	CASSPGITSGRDTQYF
-	TRBV7-2	TRBJ1-5	-	TGTGCCAGCAGCTTGAGGGCGGGTCAGCCCCAGCATTTT	CASSLRAGQPQHF
TRBD1	TRBV6-5	TRBJ2-2	-	TGTGCCAGCAGAAGGGACAGAATAAACACCGGGGAGCTGTTTTTT	CASRRDRINTGELFF
TRBD1	TRBV7-9	TRBJ1-1	-	TGTGCCAGCAGCTTGGGCAGGGGGCCCGTCTTGGCTGAAGCTTTCTTT	CASSLGRGPVLAEAFF
TRBD1	TRBV6-2/TRBV6-3	TRBJ2-2	-	TGTGCCAGCAGCTACTGGACAGGGTGGACTACCGGGGAGCTGTTTTTT	CASSYWTGWTTGELFF
TRBD1	TRBV4-3	TRBJ1-2	once	TGCGCCAGCAGCCGCCTTTGGACAGGGCACGGCTACACCTTC	CASSRLWTGHGYTF
-	TRBV5-1	TRBJ1-4	-	TGCGCCAGTAGACAAGGCACTAATGAAAAACTGTTTTTT	CASRQGTNEKLFF
TRBD1	TRBV24-1	TRBJ1-5	-	TGTGCCACCAGTGGAGGCAGGGGGCTCAGCAATCAGCCCCAGCATTTT	CATSGGRGLSNQPQHF
-	TRBV6-5	TRBJ2-5	-	TGTGCCAGCAGTTACCCCGGGAAAGAGACCCAGTACTTC	CASSYPGKETQYF
TRBD1	TRBV6-5	TRBJ2-7	-	TGTGCCAGCAGTTACGGCTCAGGGGGCTACGAGCAGTACTTC	CASSYGSGGYEQYF
TRBD1	TRBV30	TRBJ2-7	-	TGTGCCTGCTACGACAGGGAGATCTCCTACGAGCAGTACTTC	CACYDREISYEQYF
-	TRBV27	TRBJ1-2	-	TGTGCCAGCACCTCTTTCCCCCCCCCGACAAACGGCTACACCTTC	CASTSFPPPTNGYTF
TRBD2	TRBV7-2	TRBJ2-5	-	TGTGCCAGCAGCTTGTCTAGCGGGAGGCCTGGGGAGACCCAGTACTTC	CASSLSSGRPGETQYF
TRBD1	TRBV18	TRBJ2-7	once	TGTGCCAGCTCACCCCCCGGGACAGGGGACGAGCAGTACTTC	CASSPPGTGDEQYF
TRBD1	TRBV4-3	TRBJ2-7	-	TGCGCCAGGGCCGGGACAGTAGACTACGAGCAGTACTTC	CARAGTVDYEQYF
-	TRBV11-3	TRBJ2-3	-	TGTGCCAGCAGCTTAACAATGCCAGATACGCAGTATTTT	CASSLTMPDTQYF
-	TRBV28	TRBJ1-3	-	TGTGCCAGCAGTTTATCGTCCGGCTCTGGAAACACCATATATTTT	CASSLSSGSGNTIYF
TRBD1	TRBV19	TRBJ1-2	-	TGTGCCAGTACCCGGGTCCGGGACAGGAGTTCTTCAAACTATGGCTACACCTTC	CASTRVRDRSSSNYGYTF
TRBD2	TRBV7-2	TRBJ2-1	few	TGTGCCAGCAGCTTAGCCGGACTAGTTTCCAATGAGCAGTTCTTC	CASSLAGLVSNEQFF
TRBD1	TRBV15	TRBJ2-2	-	TGTGCCACCAGCAGGCGGGGACAGGCGAACACCGGGGAGCTGTTTTTT	CATSRRGQANTGELFF
TRBD1	TRBV18	TRBJ2-2	-	TGTGCCAGCTCACCCGGACAGGGTGACACCGGGGAGCTGTTTTTT	CASSPGQGDTGELFF
TRBD1	TRBV5-5	TRBJ1-2	-	TGTGCCAGCAGCTTGGAGGACAGGGCCTATGGCTACACCTTC	CASSLEDRAYGYTF
-	TRBV5-1	TRBJ1-5	-	TGCGCCAGCAGCTTGCAAGGGGCCGATCAGCCCCAGCATTTT	CASSLQGADQPQHF
-	TRBV4-2	TRBJ1-1	-	TGTGCCAGCAGCGATCAAGCGGGGCTTTCCACTGAAGCTTTCTTT	CASSDQAGLSTEAFF
-	TRBV2	TRBJ1-2	-	TGTGCCAGCAGTCTGGGGGGGGTTTACTATGGCTACACCTTC	CASSLGGVYYGYTF
TRBD2	TRBV4-1	TRBJ2-7	-	TGCGCCAGCAGCCCTATGAGAGCGGGAGGGCCGAGAGAGCAGTACTTC	CASSPMRAGGPREQYF
TRBD2	TRBV10-3	TRBJ2-3	few	TGTGCCATCAGGAACCCAACTAGCGGAGGGGGCACAGATACGCAGTATTTT	CAIRNPTSGGGTDTQYF
TRBD1	TRBV5-1	TRBJ2-1	-	TGCGCCAGCAGCGTGACAGGGGATTACAATGAGCAGTTCTTC	CASSVTGDYNEQFF
TRBD2	TRBV9	TRBJ2-1	-	TGTGCCAGCACCCTAACGGGGACTAGCGTTCCTCATGAGCAGTTCTTC	CASTLTGTSVPHEQFF
TRBD1	TRBV5-4	TRBJ1-2	-	TGTGCCAGCAGTCGCGAACAGGGGGCCCCCTATGGCTACACCTTC	CASSREQGAPYGYTF
TRBD2	TRBV24-1	TRBJ2-5	-	TGTGCCACCAGTGATCCGCGGAGGGCAGCGGGAGACCAAGAGACCCAGTACTTC	CATSDPRRAAGDQETQYF
TRBD1	TRBV18	TRBJ1-1	-	TGTGCCAGCTGGACCGGGACAGGGGGCACTGAAGCTTTCTTT	CASWTGTGGTEAFF
TRBD2	TRBV29-1	TRBJ2-3	-	TGCAGAGCAGATGGCGGGAGGGCAATAGATACGCAGTATTTT	CRADGGRAIDTQYF
-	TRBV28	TRBJ1-4	-	TGTGCCACGGAGTTTGCAACTAATGAAAAACTGTTTTTT	CATEFATNEKLFF
-	TRBV5-8	TRBJ1-6	-	TGTGCCAGCAGCTCGCGCCACGGGTTTGTCTCCTATAATTCACCCCTCCACTTT	CASSSRHGFVSYNSPLHF
-	TRBV7-2	TRBJ1-3	once	TGTGCCAGCAGCCCCCTCTCTGGAAACACCATATATTTT	CASSPLSGNTIYF
-	TRBV29-1	TRBJ2-1	-	TGCAGCGTTTGCCAGGATACCTACAATGAGCAGTTCTTC	CSVCQDTYNEQFF
TRBD1	TRBV7-2	TRBJ1-1	many	TGTGCCAGCAGCTTAGAGGGGGCAGGGAACACTGAAGCTTTCTTT	CASSLEGAGNTEAFF
TRBD1	TRBV5-1	TRBJ2-7	-	TGCGCCAGCAGTTGGGGGACAGGGATCACCTACGAGCAGTACTTC	CASSWGTGITYEQYF
-	TRBV4-3	TRBJ1-3	few	TGCGCCAGCAGCCCGTACAGCTCCTCTGGAAACACCATATATTTT	CASSPYSSSGNTIYF
TRBD2	TRBV7-3	TRBJ2-1	-	TGTGCCAGCAGCCGGACTAGCGGGAGCAACGAGCAGTTCTTC	CASSRTSGSNEQFF
TRBD2	TRBV6-9	TRBJ2-3	-	TGTGCCAGCAGTTATTCAGGACTAGCGCGCACAGATACGCAGTATTTT	CASSYSGLARTDTQYF
TRBD2	TRBV6-6	TRBJ2-1	-	TGTGCCAGCAGTCCGGGACTAGCGGGAGGGTCGGTCGGGTACAATGAGCAGTTCTTC	CASSPGLAGGSVGYNEQFF